Following are 26 T cell receptor beta chains from one sample sequenced in a study of shared T cell receptors in the human thymus. Clones were sequenced by immunoSEQ multiplex PCR, and TCRdb holds only the in-frame ones, with some missing. The sample includes over 650,000 clones, more than 75% of them seen just once. These data are also associated with another study on human thymus T cells.

The sequencing input was thymocytes. The receptors derive from a boy younger than two with a congenital heart defect.

The CDR3: CASSDFDRGSTDTQYF. CDR3 nucleotides: TGTGCCAGCAGTGATTTCGACAGGGGAAGCACAGATACGCAGTATTTT. V usage is TRBV6-1 and J usage is TRBJ2-3; 8 nucleotides agree with TRBD1. CDR1 MNHNS and CDR2 SASEGT come from the germline V gene. The CDR3 runs 16 residues. V lost 3 bases, J lost 0 bases, and 5 bases stayed unmatched.

This chain uses TRBV5-6 with TRBJ2-7; perhaps TRBD1 as D (5 bases). Germline V lookup: CDR1 SGHDT, CDR2 YYEEEE. The V gene lost 3 bases and the J gene lost 2 bases, with 9 bases spanning the gap. The CDR3 is made up of 13 amino acids. The CDR3 spells CASSYRRPYEQYF. For the CDR3, the DNA is TGTGCCAGCAGCTACAGGAGACCCTACGAGCAGTACTTC.

This chain joins TRBV6-6 and TRBJ1-6; 7 bases fit TRBD1. The CDR3 loop spans 14 amino acids. J lost 7 bases, V lost 11 bases, and 11 bases had no gene match. The germline V gene encodes CDR1 MNHNY and CDR2 SVGAGI (reference sequence). CDR3 protein: CASTDRAQNSPLHF. The CDR3 nucleotides are TGTGCCTCCACAGACAGGGCGCAAAATTCACCCCTCCACTTT.

CDR3 sequence (DNA): TGCAGCGGGGCTCTAGCGGGGGGTGAGCAGTTCTTC. Translation gives CSGALAGGEQFF. The V and J genes are TRBV29-1 and TRBJ2-1, with 11 positions matching TRBD2. J lost 9 bases, V lost 7 bases, and 5 bases had no gene match. The CDR3 has 12 amino acids. CDR1 SQVTM and CDR2 ANQGSEA come from the germline V gene.

The chain employs TRBV6-6 and TRBJ1-1, with 8 bases that match TRBD1. CDR1 and CDR2 from the germline V gene are MNHNY and SVGAGI (reference sequence). The V segment lost 6 bases and the J segment 4 bases; nucleotides outside the gene matches: 13. This CDR3 comprises 16 residues. The CDR3 bases are TGTGCCAGCAGCACCCACCCAGGGGGCTCGGGCACTGAAGCTTTCTTT. Translated: CASSTHPGGSGTEAFF.

The rearrangement joins TRBV29-1 to TRBJ2-7, with 7 bases identical to TRBD1. J was trimmed by 2 bases and V by 7 bases; bases with no gene match: 5. The CDR3 loop spans 12 amino acids. CDR1 and CDR2 from the germline V gene are SQVTM and ANQGSEA. Here the CDR3 reads CSAGDRTYEQYF. The CDR3 region has the DNA TGCAGCGCCGGGGACAGAACCTACGAGCAGTACTTC.

Points on this clone: The identical CDR3 is also encoded by other nucleotide sequences in the sample. The V call is TRBV6-5, the J call TRBJ2-7; a possible D gene is TRBD1 (5 bases). The V gene lost 0 bases and the J gene lost 7 bases, with 19 bases spanning the gap. From germline, CDR1 is MNHEY and CDR2 SVGAGI. The CDR3 is made up of 16 amino acids. The CDR3 spells CASSYSIPQGFYEQYF. In DNA form, the CDR3 reads TGTGCCAGCAGTTACTCGATCCCCCAGGGTTTCTATGAGCAGTACTTC.

The V gene is TRBV6-6, the J gene TRBJ2-5; TRBD2 is a possible D gene (5 bases). CDR3 length equals 16 residues. Germline V gene lookup returns CDR1 MNHNY and CDR2 SVGAGI (reference sequence). Trimming cost V 4 bases and J 4 bases, with 19 bases left between them. The CDR3 here is CASSSLLRVGIETQYF. CDR3 nucleotides: TGTGCCAGCAGTTCCCTATTGCGGGTCGGTATAGAGACCCAGTACTTC.

J is TRBJ1-1 and V is TRBV4-1; 7 bases are shared with TRBD1. V was clipped by 3 bases and J by 2 bases; unmatched bases: 3. The CDR3 spans 14 residues. Germline V gene data show CDR1 as MGHRA and CDR2 as YSYEKL. CDR3 sequence (DNA): TGCGCCAGCAGCCACCGGGACAGAAACACTGAAGCTTTCTTT. This translates into CASSHRDRNTEAFF.

The chain recombines TRBV29-1 with TRBJ2-1; 9 bases align to TRBD2. Germline CDR1 is SQVTM and CDR2 is ANQGSEA. There are 13 residues in the CDR3. The ends lost 6 bases at V and 3 bases at J; junction bases unmatched: 3. The CDR3 DNA reads TGCAGCGTAGTAGCGGGAGACTACAATGAGCAGTTCTTC. Residues: CSVVAGDYNEQFF.

Turning to this clone: This CDR3 is also generated by other DNA sequences in the sample. The J gene is TRBJ2-3, the V gene TRBV19, with D perhaps matching TRBD2 (6 bases). Per the germline V gene, CDR1 is LNHDA and CDR2 is SQIVND (reference sequence). V lost 8 bases and J lost 6, with 12 bases in between. This CDR3 is 12 amino acids long. DNA for the CDR3: TGTGCCAGTCGCGGAGGGCGGGATACGCAGTATTTT. Encoded protein: CASRGGRDTQYF. Together with reference TRBV19 and TRBJ2-3, the CDR3 gives the full variable domain: DGGITQSPKYLFRKEGQNVTLSCEQNLNHDAMYWYRQDPGQGLRLIYYSQIVNDFQKGDIAEGYSVSREKKESFPLTVTSAQKNPTAFYLCASRGGRDTQYFGPGTRLTVL.

The chain employs TRBV7-3 and TRBJ2-3; 12 bases map to TRBD2. Per germline, CDR1 SGHTA and CDR2 FQGTGA. V lost 4 bases, J lost 2 bases, and 13 bases stayed unmatched. There are 19 residues in the CDR3. CDR3 sequence (DNA): TGTGCCAGCAGCTCTCGGATCCCTAGACTAGCGGGGGACACAGATACGCAGTATTTT. Protein: CASSSRIPRLAGDTDTQYF.

This sequence joins TRBV5-1 and TRBJ2-2; 10 nucleotides align to TRBD2. Germline V lookup: CDR1 SGHRS, CDR2 YFSETQ. The trim removed 4 bases at V and 6 bases at J, leaving 6 bases unmatched. The CDR3 loop spans 15 amino acids. CDR3: CASSPRTSGAGELFF. The CDR3 nucleotides read TGCGCCAGCAGCCCTCGGACTAGCGGTGCCGGGGAGCTGTTTTTT.

The chain uses TRBV7-9 and TRBJ2-6; TRBD2 matches at 10 bases. J was trimmed by 0 bases and V by 5 bases; bases with no gene match: 10. This CDR3 has 19 residues. CDR1 SEHNR and CDR2 FQNEAQ come from the germline V gene (reference sequence). The CDR3 sequence is CASSGSLAGVFSGANVLTF. In DNA, the CDR3 is TGTGCCAGCAGCGGCAGTCTAGCGGGAGTATTCTCTGGGGCCAACGTCCTGACTTTC.

The chain carries TRBV28 and TRBJ1-2, with a tentative D call TRBD1 (6 bases). CDR3 size: 16 residues. Trimming took 1 base from V and 13 from J, leaving 25 bases between them. The germline V gene has CDR1 MDHEN and CDR2 SYDVKM. The CDR3 region is CASSLYPRTVDNQATF. DNA for the CDR3: TGTGCCAGCAGTTTATACCCCCGGACAGTAGATAACCAGGCCACCTTC.

The rearrangement joins TRBV5-4 to TRBJ1-4, with 9 bases that match TRBD1. Losses at the gene ends were 0 bases for V and 8 bases for J; bases not matched to a gene: 2. This CDR3 region has 14 residues. Germline loops: CDR1 SGHNT, CDR2 YYREEE (reference sequence). The DNA for the CDR3 is TGTGCCAGCAGCTTGGATGGACAGGGGGAAAAACTGTTTTTT. Translation: CASSLDGQGEKLFF.

The rearrangement uses TRBV27 and TRBJ2-7, with a weak D call TRBD2 (6 bases). Germline V gene data show CDR1 as MNHEY and CDR2 as SMNVEV (reference sequence). The CDR3 is 13 residues long. V lost 6 bases, J lost 2 bases, and 11 bases lay in between. CDR3 loop: CASSFRETYEQYF. CDR3 nucleotide sequence: TGTGCCAGCAGCTTCCGGGAGACCTACGAGCAGTACTTC.

In its sample, this clone was seen once. The chain has TRBV15 and TRBJ1-4; D gene ambiguous. V lost 1 base to trimming and J lost 6 bases, with 6 bases between them. Per germline, CDR1 LNHNV and CDR2 YYDKDF (reference sequence). The CDR3 consists of 13 residues. The CDR3 bases are TGTGCCACCAGCAGAGCCCGTTATGAAAAACTGTTTTTT. Translated, it gives CATSRARYEKLFF. Full variable domain (rest looked up from reference TRBV15 and TRBJ1-4): DAMVIQNPRYQVTQFGKPVTLSCSQTLNHNVMYWYQQKSSQAPKLLFHYYDKDFNNEADTPDNFQSRRPNTSFCFLDIRSPGLGDTAMYLCATSRARYEKLFFGSGTQLSVL.

This clone occurred a few times. The chain uses TRBV7-9 and TRBJ1-1; D unclear. This CDR3 has 15 amino acids. From germline, CDR1 is SEHNR and CDR2 FQNEAQ (reference sequence). V lost 5 bases, J lost 1 base, and 14 bases lay in between. The CDR3 region is CASSPDRGQNTEAFF. In DNA, the CDR3 is TGTGCCAGCAGCCCCGATCGTGGCCAGAACACTGAAGCTTTCTTT.

The V and J genes are TRBV15 and TRBJ1-1; no clear D. V gave up 0 bases and J gave up 11 bases, with 10 bases separating them. This CDR3 has 12 amino acids. Per the germline V gene, CDR1 is LNHNV and CDR2 is YYDKDF (reference sequence). The CDR3, as DNA: TGTGCCACCAGCAGAGATCCAGAGGTGGCTTTCTTT. Protein product: CATSRDPEVAFF.

This sequence joins TRBV11-2 and TRBJ2-7; TRBD2 agrees at 7 bases. The CDR3 runs 16 residues. CDR1 is SGHAT and CDR2 is FQNNGV in the germline V gene. The V gene end was trimmed by 0 bases and the J gene end by 4 bases; junction bases not matched to a gene: 9. The chain's CDR3 is CASSLESSGGTYEQYF. Written as DNA, the CDR3 is TGTGCCAGCAGCTTAGAGTCGTCGGGAGGAACTTACGAGCAGTACTTC.

This clone has only one observation. This chain joins TRBV19 and TRBJ2-7; TRBD1 is a possible D gene (6 bases). Per the germline V gene, CDR1 is LNHDA and CDR2 is SQIVND (reference sequence). Trimming removed 7 bases from V and 4 bases from J, with 20 bases in between. The CDR3 length is 15 residues. The CDR3 sequence is CASTLTGRGVYEQYF. CDR3 in DNA: TGTGCCAGTACCCTTACAGGGAGAGGGGTTTACGAGCAGTACTTC.

This rearrangement joins TRBV2 to TRBJ1-1, with TRBD1 matching 9 bases. CDR3 length: 16 amino acids. CDR1 and CDR2 from the germline V gene are SNHLY and FYNNEI. Unmatched junction bases numbered 9, after V lost 3 bases and J lost 4 bases. CDR3 residues: CASSEGDRAGGTEAFF. The CDR3 nucleotides read TGTGCCAGCAGTGAGGGGGACAGGGCGGGGGGCACTGAAGCTTTCTTT. The entire variable domain, with the rest obtained from reference TRBV2 and TRBJ1-1, is as follows: EPEVTQTPSHQVTQMGQEVILRCVPISNHLYFYWYRQILGQKVEFLVSFYNNEISEKSEIFDDQFSVERPDGSNFTLKIRSTKLEDSAMYFCASSEGDRAGGTEAFFGQGTRLTVV.

This sequence joins TRBV2 and TRBJ2-1; TRBD2 matches 7 bases. V trimming: 3 bases; J trimming: 7 bases; junction bases outside the gene matches: 9. This CDR3 is built from 15 residues. Germline V lookup: CDR1 SNHLY, CDR2 FYNNEI. CDR3 region: CASSDCGGAGNEQFF. The CDR3, as DNA: TGTGCCAGCAGTGATTGCGGGGGTGCTGGGAATGAGCAGTTCTTC.

The chain couples TRBV7-6 to TRBJ2-7; D gene ambiguous. The V end lost 5 bases, the J end lost 6 bases, and 17 bases lay between the germline ends. The CDR3 runs to 14 residues. The germline CDR1 and CDR2 sequences are SGHVS and FNYEAQ. The chain's CDR3 is CASSRSYGSAEQYF. The CDR3 nucleotides are TGTGCCAGCAGCCGAAGCTACGGCAGCGCCGAGCAGTACTTC.

V gene TRBV7-9 combines with J gene TRBJ2-7; D ambiguous. Germline V CDR1 and CDR2: SEHNR, FQNEAQ (reference sequence). CDR3 length: 12 residues. Trimming cost V 6 bases and J 2 bases, with 8 bases left between them. The CDR3 region is CASSALTYEQYF. The DNA for the CDR3 is TGTGCCAGCAGTGCACTTACCTACGAGCAGTACTTC. The complete variable domain, with remaining parts taken from reference TRBV7-9 and TRBJ2-7, reads DTGVSQNPRHKITKRGQNVTFRCDPISEHNRLYWYRQTLGQGPEFLTYFQNEAQLEKSRLLSDRFSAERPKGSFSTLEIQRTEQGDSAMYLCASSALTYEQYFGPGTRLTVT.